What follows describes a single TCR beta chain. Its antigen is currently unknown. The data were obtained in a study of cytotoxic CD8 clonotypes in ibrutinib-treated CLL. Study context: Results showed approximately 25 partial and 2 complete responses; following median 68 months, 14 remained remitted, about 12 advanced.

The CDR3 is made up of 13 amino acids. Germline CDR1 and CDR2: MDHEN and SYDVKM. Trimming left V 7 bases short and J 2 bases short, with 11 bases between. Regarding the study as a whole: On treatment, the uncommon public clonotypes contracted or remained stable. Clonality was higher at ibrutinib response and returned toward baseline at progression. While tracking circulating CD8+ T-cell counts, baseline clonality exceeded that of age-matched healthy donors.

Data came from immunoSEQ multiplex PCR; TCRdb stores just in-frame clones and leaves some out. Here the sample spans hundreds of thousands of clones, about 80% being singletons. The origin of this receptor is a human donor with chronic lymphocytic leukemia. The gene calls are TRBV28 and TRBJ1-2; D is undetermined. This material consisted of PBMCs, taken before ibrutinib treatment. The CDR3 protein is CASTPNHNYGYTF. As DNA, the CDR3 is TGTGCCAGCACCCCAAACCACAACTATGGCTACACCTTC.